One sample yielded the 10 T cell receptor beta chains listed below, sequenced in a study of OX40 agonist ivuxolimab in advanced cancers. Repertoires were generated with immunoSEQ multiplex PCR, while TCRdb's copy carries only in-frame clones and drops some. The data show 25,000 to 35,000 clones, 80% to 95% seen once. This material consisted of CD4+ or CD8+ T cells sorted from blood, taken in a trial of the OX40 agonist ivuxolimab. The receptors stem from an adult with an advanced solid tumor such as melanoma, head and neck, liver or kidney cancer.

The rearrangement links TRBV19 to TRBJ2-3; maybe TRBD2 (6 bases). The CDR3 covers 16 residues. Trimming pared 3 bases from V and 6 bases from J, leaving 19 bases between. The germline V gene has CDR1 LNHDA and CDR2 SQIVND (reference sequence). The CDR3 is CASSIGLALKSDTQYF. CDR3 nucleotide sequence: TGTGCCAGTAGTATCGGGCTAGCGTTAAAGTCGGATACGCAGTATTTT.

The rearrangement joins TRBV19 to TRBJ1-5, with 8 bases aligning to TRBD1. Germline V gene data show CDR1 as LNHDA and CDR2 as SQIVND (reference sequence). The trim removed 6 bases at V and 7 bases at J, leaving 14 bases unmatched. The CDR3 runs to 16 residues. For the CDR3, the DNA is TGTGCCAGTAGCCTTTCCGGACAGGGCTTGGAACAGCCCCAGCATTTT. Translation gives CASSLSGQGLEQPQHF.

The chain combines TRBV15 with TRBJ2-1, with D perhaps given as TRBD1 or TRBD2 (5 bases each). The CDR3 contains 12 residues. The V gene lost 9 bases and the J gene lost 13 bases, with 19 bases spanning the gap. The germline V gene has CDR1 LNHNV and CDR2 YYDKDF (reference sequence). The CDR3 region is CATSPGALIQFF. The CDR3 bases are TGTGCCACGTCCCCCGGGGCCCTCATCCAGTTCTTC.

This clone has only one observation. This sequence joins TRBV5-1 and TRBJ2-7; perhaps TRBD2 as D (5 bases). The CDR3 loop spans 15 amino acids. Germline CDR1 reads SGHRS; CDR2 reads YFSETQ. V lost 0 bases, J lost 2 bases, and 12 bases lay in between. The CDR3 loop is CASSLASGNTYEQYF. As DNA, the CDR3 is TGCGCCAGCAGCTTGGCCTCGGGGAACACCTACGAGCAGTACTTC. Together with reference TRBV5-1 and TRBJ2-7, the CDR3 gives the full variable domain: KAGVTQTPRYLIKTRGQQVTLSCSPISGHRSVSWYQQTPGQGLQFLFEYFSETQRNKGNFPGRFSGRQFSNSRSEMNVSTLELGDSALYLCASSLASGNTYEQYFGPGTRLTVT.

The count of this clone is one. The chain has TRBV7-8 and TRBJ2-3, with TRBD1 matching 9 bases. CDR1 is SGHVS, CDR2 FQNEAQ, per germline. With 4 bases clipped from V and 5 bases from J, the junction kept 7 bases outside the gene matches. This CDR3 has 15 residues. As DNA, the CDR3 is TGTGCCAGCAGCTCACTGACAGGGGGAAGAGATACGCAGTATTTT. This codes for CASSSLTGGRDTQYF.

The genes are TRBV7-3 and TRBJ2-7; TRBD1 matches at 9 bases. Germline assignment: CDR1 SGHTA and CDR2 FQGTGA. V was pared by 5 bases and J by 6 bases, with 8 bases of the junction left unmatched. The CDR3 spans 14 residues. CDR3 sequence: CASSTGTGLSEQYF. The DNA for the CDR3 is TGTGCCAGCAGCACCGGGACAGGGCTATCCGAGCAGTACTTC. Supplemented by reference TRBV7-3 and TRBJ2-7, the full variable domain reads GAGVSQTPSNKVTEKGKYVELRCDPISGHTALYWYRQSLGQGPEFLIYFQGTGAADDSGLPNDRFFAVRPEGSVSTLKIQRTERGDSAVYLCASSTGTGLSEQYFGPGTRLTVT.

The J gene is TRBJ2-7, the V gene TRBV7-8; D is unresolved. The CDR3 totals 15 residues. The V gene's germline CDR1 is SGHVS and CDR2 FQNEAQ. Trimming took off 2 bases at V and 0 bases at J, with 11 bases between the two ends. The CDR3 here is CASSLSSWSSYEQYF. CDR3 sequence (DNA): TGTGCCAGCAGCTTATCATCATGGAGCTCCTACGAGCAGTACTTC.

This clone appeared a single time. The gene calls are TRBV4-1 and TRBJ1-1; 12 positions match TRBD1. V shed 4 bases and J 1 base; nucleotides not matched to a gene: 7. Germline V gene lookup returns CDR1 MGHRA and CDR2 YSYEKL. The CDR3 length is 17 residues. CDR3 nucleotide sequence: TGCGCCAGCAGCCCGGGGACAGGGGGCGTGGGGAACACTGAAGCTTTCTTT. Protein product: CASSPGTGGVGNTEAFF.

The gene calls are TRBV30 and TRBJ2-2; 9 nucleotides agree with TRBD1. The CDR3 sequence is 16 residues long. The germline CDR1 and CDR2 sequences are GTSNPN and SVGIG (reference sequence). V shed 3 bases and J 2 bases; nucleotides not matched to a gene: 7. CDR3 sequence reads: CAWRAGDRVNTGELFF. For the CDR3, the DNA is TGTGCCTGGAGGGCCGGGGACAGGGTTAACACCGGGGAGCTGTTTTTT. Combining the CDR3 with reference TRBV30 and TRBJ2-2 gives the whole variable domain SQTIHQWPATLVQPVGSPLSLECTVEGTSNPNLYWYRQAAGRGLQLLFYSVGIGQISSEVPQNLSASRPQDRQFILSSKKLLLSDSGFYLCAWRAGDRVNTGELFFGEGSRLTVL.

There are a few counts of this clone. This chain connects TRBV6-1 to TRBJ2-3; D call uncertain. V shed 2 bases and J shed 2 bases, with 11 bases lying between them. There are 15 residues in the CDR3. Germline V lookup: CDR1 MNHNS, CDR2 SASEGT. CDR3 sequence reads: CASSELAATTDTQYF. The CDR3, as DNA: TGTGCCAGCAGTGAATTGGCAGCAACCACAGATACGCAGTATTTT.